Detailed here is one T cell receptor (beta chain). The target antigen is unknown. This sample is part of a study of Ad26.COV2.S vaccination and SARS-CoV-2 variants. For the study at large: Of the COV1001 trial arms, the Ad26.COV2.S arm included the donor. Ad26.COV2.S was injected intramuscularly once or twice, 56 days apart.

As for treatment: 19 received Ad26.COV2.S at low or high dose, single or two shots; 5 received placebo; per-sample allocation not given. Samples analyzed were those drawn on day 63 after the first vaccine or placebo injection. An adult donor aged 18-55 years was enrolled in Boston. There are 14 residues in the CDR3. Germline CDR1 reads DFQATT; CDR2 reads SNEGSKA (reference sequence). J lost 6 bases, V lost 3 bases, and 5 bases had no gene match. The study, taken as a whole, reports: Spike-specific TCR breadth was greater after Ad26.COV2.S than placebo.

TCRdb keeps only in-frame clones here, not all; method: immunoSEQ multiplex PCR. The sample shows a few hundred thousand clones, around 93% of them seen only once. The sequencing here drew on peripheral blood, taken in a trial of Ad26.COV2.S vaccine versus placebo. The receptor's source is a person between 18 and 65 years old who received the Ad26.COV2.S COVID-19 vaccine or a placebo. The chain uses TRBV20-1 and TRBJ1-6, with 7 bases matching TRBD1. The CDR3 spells CSASGQGVNSPLHF. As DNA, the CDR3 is TGCAGTGCTAGTGGTCAGGGGGTTAATTCACCCCTCCACTTT.